This note documents a single T cell receptor (beta chain) sequence. How the authors handled the data: Estimated nucleated cell counts came from reference gene primer amplification. Measured with immunoSEQ multiplex PCR; TCRdb has only the in-frame clones, and not every one. The V and J calls and the clone size are those of that table, but D and trimming were determined from the DNA. Of about 280,000 clones in the sample, around 87% were seen once. V lost 0 bases to trimming and J lost 0 bases, with 6 bases between them. There are 14 residues in the CDR3. Germline V gene sequence: CDR1 LNHDA, CDR2 SQIVND (reference sequence). The data originate from a study of blood T cell repertoires in COVID-19. In the study overall: Sites across the United States, Italy and Spain contributed samples from acute and convalescent COVID-19. T cells, B-cell-depleted T cells, or PBMCs supplied cDNA or gDNA.

This sequence was found in a young woman who had recovered from COVID-19. The source material was peripheral blood. This chain joins TRBV19 and TRBJ2-7; D not certain. The CDR3 nucleotides are TGTGCCAGTAGTATAGAGGGCAACTCCTACGAGCAGTACTTC. This gives the protein CASSIEGNSYEQYF.